The TCR beta chain described here comes from a study of blood T cell repertoires in COVID-19. As for the study in general: Samples taken during acute and convalescent COVID-19 were collected in the United States, Italy and Spain. PBMCs, B-cell-depleted T cells, or T cells provided the cDNA or gDNA that made up the material.

A Seattle source enrolled patients during active infection and followed them longitudinally. In the study's own analysis: Using reference gene primer amplification, nucleated cell counts were estimated. TCRdb keeps only in-frame clones here, not all; method: immunoSEQ multiplex PCR. From that table come the V and J calls and clone size; the DNA was used to work out D and trimming. This sample yields around 260,000 clones, of which roughly 84% are seen a single time; less than 20% belongs to the top ten. Trimming took 4 bases from V and 6 from J, leaving 10 bases between them. The CDR3 is made up of 13 amino acids. Looked up from germline, CDR1 is MNHEY and CDR2 is SVGEGT.

The source of this sequence is a person aged 70 to 79 with COVID-19, enrolled during active disease. The sequencing sample was made of peripheral blood. The chain is built from TRBV6-2 or TRBV6-3 and TRBJ2-1; tentatively, D is TRBD1 (5 bases). The CDR3 protein is CASSSGLSNEQFF. The CDR3, as DNA: TGTGCCAGCAGTTCAGGGTTGAGCAATGAGCAGTTCTTC.